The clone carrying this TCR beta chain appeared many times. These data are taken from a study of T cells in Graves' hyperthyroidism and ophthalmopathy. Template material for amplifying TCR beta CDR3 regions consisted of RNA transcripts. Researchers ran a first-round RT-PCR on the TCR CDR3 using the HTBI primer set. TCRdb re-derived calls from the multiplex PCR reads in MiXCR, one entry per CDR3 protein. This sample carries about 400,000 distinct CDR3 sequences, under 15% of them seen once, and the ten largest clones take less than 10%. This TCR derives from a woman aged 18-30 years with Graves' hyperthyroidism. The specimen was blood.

CDR3 protein: CASSSPIVTGGFNGPYEQYF. As DNA, the CDR3 is TGTGCCAGCAGTTCTCCCATAGTGACAGGGGGCTTCAACGGACCCTACGAGCAGTACTTC. The rearrangement joins TRBV27 to TRBJ2-7; the match to TRBD1 covers 10 bases. V was clipped by 4 bases and J by 2 bases; unmatched bases: 20. The length of the CDR3 is 20 residues. CDR1 and CDR2 (germline): MNHEY, SMNVEV (reference sequence).